Sequencing of this T cell receptor beta chain was carried out in a study of blood T cell repertoires in COVID-19. Study background: The cDNA or gDNA used as material had been derived from T cells, B-cell-depleted T cells, or PBMCs.

There are 16 residues in the CDR3. CDR1 and CDR2 (germline): SGHDN, FVKESK. V shed 4 bases, J shed 5 bases, and the junction held 9 bases outside the gene matches. The table came from immunoSEQ multiplex PCR; TCRdb's copy has only in-frame clones and leaves some out. The data hold 150,000 to 200,000 clones, with over 75% observed a single time. The sample was peripheral blood. The V and J genes are TRBV14 and TRBJ2-3; 10 bases map to TRBD1. This receptor was taken from a man in his sixties with active or convalescent COVID-19. The CDR3 DNA reads as TGTGCCAGCAGCCGTAGGACAGGGGGTGCTTTAGATACGCAGTATTTT. Residues: CASSRRTGGALDTQYF.